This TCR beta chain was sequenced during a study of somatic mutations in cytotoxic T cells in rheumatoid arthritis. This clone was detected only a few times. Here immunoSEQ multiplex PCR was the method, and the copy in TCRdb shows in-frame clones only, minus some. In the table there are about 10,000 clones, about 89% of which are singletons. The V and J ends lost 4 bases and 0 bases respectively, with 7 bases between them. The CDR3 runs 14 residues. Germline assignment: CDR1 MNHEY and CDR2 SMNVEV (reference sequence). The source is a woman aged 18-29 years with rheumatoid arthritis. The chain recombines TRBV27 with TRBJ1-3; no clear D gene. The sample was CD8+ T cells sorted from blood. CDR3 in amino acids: CASSYTASGNTIYF. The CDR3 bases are TGTGCCAGCAGTTACACAGCCTCTGGAAACACCATATATTTT.